A selection of T cell receptor beta chains follows, all from one sample in a study of shared clonotypes between healthy human individuals. The assay was immunoSEQ multiplex PCR, and TCRdb's table has in-frame clones only and misses some. The table shows some 2 million clones, with just under 95% occurring only once. The sample was naive CD8+ T cells sorted from blood. The receptors shown here come from a man between 18 and 29 years old in good health. Both conserved end residues are part of each CDR3. The D gene is left open where the match is weak. Size values are once, few and many counts, or a class for expanded clones, and some rows have none.

cdr3_nt: TGTGCCAGCAGCTATTGGACTAGCGTGGTGAATGAGCAGTTCTTC
cdr3_aa: CASSYWTSVVNEQFF
cdr3_length: 15
clone_size: -
j_call: TRBJ2-1
d_call: TRBD2
v_call: TRBV11-2

cdr3_nt: TGCGCCAGCAGCCAAGAAGGGGGGGCATACGAAAAACTGTTTTTT
cdr3_aa: CASSQEGGAYEKLFF
cdr3_length: 15
clone_size: -
j_call: TRBJ1-4
d_call: -
v_call: TRBV4-1

cdr3_nt: TGTGCCAGCAGCTTAGGCCTAGCATCCTACAATGAGCAGTTCTTC
cdr3_aa: CASSLGLASYNEQFF
cdr3_length: 15
clone_size: -
j_call: TRBJ2-1
d_call: -
v_call: TRBV7-6

cdr3_nt: TGTGCCAGCAGAATCGGGATCACTGAAGCTTTCTTT
cdr3_aa: CASRIGITEAFF
cdr3_length: 12
clone_size: -
j_call: TRBJ1-1
d_call: -
v_call: TRBV6-5

cdr3_nt: TGTGCCAGCAGCAACACACAGGGGGTGGGTGACAATGAGCAGTTCTTC
cdr3_aa: CASSNTQGVGDNEQFF
cdr3_length: 16
clone_size: -
j_call: TRBJ2-1
d_call: TRBD1
v_call: TRBV7-9

cdr3_nt: TGTGCCAGCAGCCCCGGAAGCGGCGGGTCCTACGAGCAGTACTTC
cdr3_aa: CASSPGSGGSYEQYF
cdr3_length: 15
clone_size: -
j_call: TRBJ2-7
d_call: -
v_call: TRBV9

cdr3_nt: TGTGCCACCCCATGGCCCCCCGGGACTAGGAACACCGGGGAGCTGTTTTTT
cdr3_aa: CATPWPPGTRNTGELFF
cdr3_length: 17
clone_size: -
j_call: TRBJ2-2
d_call: TRBD2
v_call: TRBV7-9

cdr3_nt: TGTGCCTGGAGAGCGAGGGGGATCACAGCCTACTATGGCTACACCTTC
cdr3_aa: CAWRARGITAYYGYTF
cdr3_length: 16
clone_size: -
j_call: TRBJ1-2
d_call: -
v_call: TRBV30

cdr3_nt: TGTGCCAGCAGTTACTCGACCGGTATCAACGAGCAGTACTTC
cdr3_aa: CASSYSTGINEQYF
cdr3_length: 14
clone_size: -
j_call: TRBJ2-7
d_call: -
v_call: TRBV6-5

cdr3_nt: TGTGCCTGTAGCCGAGTCTCCTACAATGAGCAGTTCTTC
cdr3_aa: CACSRVSYNEQFF
cdr3_length: 13
clone_size: -
j_call: TRBJ2-1
d_call: -
v_call: TRBV30

cdr3_nt: TGTGCCAGCAGTTACGGGTGGGAGTCGGGTGATGAGCAGTTCTTC
cdr3_aa: CASSYGWESGDEQFF
cdr3_length: 15
clone_size: -
j_call: TRBJ2-1
d_call: -
v_call: TRBV11-2

cdr3_nt: TGTGCCAGCAGTTTAACAGGGGCCTCTAATGAAAAACTGTTTTTT
cdr3_aa: CASSLTGASNEKLFF
cdr3_length: 15
clone_size: -
j_call: TRBJ1-4
d_call: TRBD1
v_call: TRBV27

cdr3_nt: TGTGCCAGCAGCTTACCTATTAGCGGGGGAAACACCGGGGAGCTGTTTTTT
cdr3_aa: CASSLPISGGNTGELFF
cdr3_length: 17
clone_size: -
j_call: TRBJ2-2
d_call: TRBD2
v_call: TRBV7-9

cdr3_nt: TGCAGCGTTGAAGATCGGGGGGCTGGCACTGAAGCTTTCTTT
cdr3_aa: CSVEDRGAGTEAFF
cdr3_length: 14
clone_size: -
j_call: TRBJ1-1
d_call: -
v_call: TRBV29-1

cdr3_nt: TGTGCCAGCAGCACAAGGACTGCCATGGGCGAGCAGTACTTC
cdr3_aa: CASSTRTAMGEQYF
cdr3_length: 14
clone_size: -
j_call: TRBJ2-7
d_call: -
v_call: TRBV5-6

cdr3_nt: TGTGCCAGCAGCATGGTGGGGGATTCCTACGAGCAGTACTTC
cdr3_aa: CASSMVGDSYEQYF
cdr3_length: 14
clone_size: -
j_call: TRBJ2-7
d_call: -
v_call: TRBV4-2

cdr3_nt: TGTGCCAGCAGCGAGGGACAGTGGGGCACTGAAGCTTTCTTT
cdr3_aa: CASSEGQWGTEAFF
cdr3_length: 14
clone_size: -
j_call: TRBJ1-1
d_call: TRBD1
v_call: TRBV9

cdr3_nt: TGTGCCTGGAGTGCGGTTGGGGCAACAGATACGCAGTATTTT
cdr3_aa: CAWSAVGATDTQYF
cdr3_length: 14
clone_size: -
j_call: TRBJ2-3
d_call: -
v_call: TRBV30

cdr3_nt: TGTGCCAGCAGTTTATTCAGTGCAACTAATGAAAAACTGTTTTTT
cdr3_aa: CASSLFSATNEKLFF
cdr3_length: 15
clone_size: -
j_call: TRBJ1-4
d_call: -
v_call: TRBV28

cdr3_nt: TGTGCCAGCAGCCCATCTGGGGCCAACGTCCTGACTTTC
cdr3_aa: CASSPSGANVLTF
cdr3_length: 13
clone_size: -
j_call: TRBJ2-6
d_call: -
v_call: TRBV28

cdr3_nt: TGTGCCAGCACGTCAGGACGGCAGGGAGCCTACGAGCAGTACTTC
cdr3_aa: CASTSGRQGAYEQYF
cdr3_length: 15
clone_size: -
j_call: TRBJ2-7
d_call: -
v_call: TRBV2

cdr3_nt: TGTGCCAGCAGCTTAACAGGTTATGGGGCCAACGTCCTGACTTTC
cdr3_aa: CASSLTGYGANVLTF
cdr3_length: 15
clone_size: -
j_call: TRBJ2-6
d_call: -
v_call: TRBV11-2

cdr3_nt: TGTGCCAGCAGTCAGTTCAGGGATTTGAACACTGAAGCTTTCTTT
cdr3_aa: CASSQFRDLNTEAFF
cdr3_length: 15
clone_size: -
j_call: TRBJ1-1
d_call: -
v_call: TRBV6-1

cdr3_nt: TGTGCCAGCAGACAGGGGGCAGGTGAGCAGTACTTC
cdr3_aa: CASRQGAGEQYF
cdr3_length: 12
clone_size: -
j_call: TRBJ2-7
d_call: TRBD1
v_call: TRBV25-1

cdr3_nt: TGTGCCAGCAGGCCGGGACTAGGATCCTACGAGCAGTACTTC
cdr3_aa: CASRPGLGSYEQYF
cdr3_length: 14
clone_size: -
j_call: TRBJ2-7
d_call: TRBD2
v_call: TRBV2

cdr3_nt: TGTGCCAGCAGCTTAGTGTCAGCCTACGAGCAGTACTTC
cdr3_aa: CASSLVSAYEQYF
cdr3_length: 13
clone_size: -
j_call: TRBJ2-7
d_call: -
v_call: TRBV7-9

cdr3_nt: TGTGCCAGCAGCTTTGGAGGGTCTGGTGGTTACGAGCAGTACTTC
cdr3_aa: CASSFGGSGGYEQYF
cdr3_length: 15
clone_size: -
j_call: TRBJ2-7
d_call: -
v_call: TRBV7-6

cdr3_nt: TGTGCCGGAAGACAGGGAGGGGACACTGAAGCTTTCTTT
cdr3_aa: CAGRQGGDTEAFF
cdr3_length: 13
clone_size: -
j_call: TRBJ1-1
d_call: TRBD1
v_call: TRBV5-4

cdr3_nt: TGTGCCAGCAGCTTGTTCGGAGGGTACGAGCAGTACTTC
cdr3_aa: CASSLFGGYEQYF
cdr3_length: 13
clone_size: -
j_call: TRBJ2-7
d_call: -
v_call: TRBV5-6

cdr3_nt: TGCGCCAGCAGCCAAGGTCCGGGACTAGCGGGAGTGGATGAGCAGTTCTTC
cdr3_aa: CASSQGPGLAGVDEQFF
cdr3_length: 17
clone_size: -
j_call: TRBJ2-1
d_call: TRBD2
v_call: TRBV4-3

cdr3_nt: TGTGCCAGCAGCGTCTCGCTAGCGGGGTTGGACGGGGAGCTGTTTTTT
cdr3_aa: CASSVSLAGLDGELFF
cdr3_length: 16
clone_size: -
j_call: TRBJ2-2
d_call: TRBD2
v_call: TRBV5-4

cdr3_nt: TGTGCCAGTAGTATCTCCTACGAGAACACTGAAGCTTTCTTT
cdr3_aa: CASSISYENTEAFF
cdr3_length: 14
clone_size: -
j_call: TRBJ1-1
d_call: -
v_call: TRBV19

cdr3_nt: TGTGCCAGCAGCCACGCTAGCGGGGATGTCACCGGGGAGCTGTTTTTT
cdr3_aa: CASSHASGDVTGELFF
cdr3_length: 16
clone_size: -
j_call: TRBJ2-2
d_call: TRBD2
v_call: TRBV28

cdr3_nt: TGTGCCAGCAGCCCGATCCTTGACAGGGGGCCCTACGAGCAGTACTTC
cdr3_aa: CASSPILDRGPYEQYF
cdr3_length: 16
clone_size: -
j_call: TRBJ2-7
d_call: -
v_call: TRBV21-1

cdr3_nt: TGTGCCAGCAGCGCTGGGACAGACAATGAGCAGTTCTTC
cdr3_aa: CASSAGTDNEQFF
cdr3_length: 13
clone_size: -
j_call: TRBJ2-1
d_call: TRBD1
v_call: TRBV7-9

cdr3_nt: TGCGCCAGCAGGGATGACAGCCCTTACACTGAAGCTTTCTTT
cdr3_aa: CASRDDSPYTEAFF
cdr3_length: 14
clone_size: -
j_call: TRBJ1-1
d_call: -
v_call: TRBV5-1

cdr3_nt: TGCGCCAGCAGCCAAGAGGTGACAGAAACCTACGAGCAGTACTTC
cdr3_aa: CASSQEVTETYEQYF
cdr3_length: 15
clone_size: -
j_call: TRBJ2-7
d_call: -
v_call: TRBV4-3

cdr3_nt: TGTGCCAGCAGCTCCTCCGGGACTGGCTCCTACAATGAGCAGTTCTTC
cdr3_aa: CASSSSGTGSYNEQFF
cdr3_length: 16
clone_size: -
j_call: TRBJ2-1
d_call: -
v_call: TRBV7-3

cdr3_nt: TGTGCCAGCCAGTCTTATGGCTACACCTTC
cdr3_aa: CASQSYGYTF
cdr3_length: 10
clone_size: -
j_call: TRBJ1-2
d_call: -
v_call: TRBV6-1

cdr3_nt: TGTGCCAGCAGTTTAGACAGAGAGAACACTGAAGCTTTCTTT
cdr3_aa: CASSLDRENTEAFF
cdr3_length: 14
clone_size: -
j_call: TRBJ1-1
d_call: -
v_call: TRBV28

cdr3_nt: TGTGCCAGCAGCGTAGCGATTAGCGGGGGTACCGATGAGCAGTTCTTC
cdr3_aa: CASSVAISGGTDEQFF
cdr3_length: 16
clone_size: -
j_call: TRBJ2-1
d_call: TRBD2
v_call: TRBV9

cdr3_nt: TGTGCCAGCAGGGAACCGGGACGGTCGTATAATTCACCCCTCCACTTT
cdr3_aa: CASREPGRSYNSPLHF
cdr3_length: 16
clone_size: -
j_call: TRBJ1-6
d_call: -
v_call: TRBV6-1

cdr3_nt: TGTGCCATCAGGGACCAGACTAGCGACTACAATGAGCAGTTCTTC
cdr3_aa: CAIRDQTSDYNEQFF
cdr3_length: 15
clone_size: -
j_call: TRBJ2-1
d_call: TRBD2
v_call: TRBV10-3

cdr3_nt: TGTGCCAGCAGCAAACGACCCACTTGGGGGTATTGGTATAGCAATCAGCCCCAGCATTTT
cdr3_aa: CASSKRPTWGYWYSNQPQHF
cdr3_length: 20
clone_size: once
j_call: TRBJ1-5
d_call: -
v_call: TRBV21-1

cdr3_nt: TGTGCCAGCAGTGAATTGCTCGCTGTCGGGAGCTACGAGCAGTACTTC
cdr3_aa: CASSELLAVGSYEQYF
cdr3_length: 16
clone_size: -
j_call: TRBJ2-7
d_call: -
v_call: TRBV6-1

cdr3_nt: TGTGCCAGCAGCCCCCAACTAGCGGACAATGAGCAGTTCTTC
cdr3_aa: CASSPQLADNEQFF
cdr3_length: 14
clone_size: -
j_call: TRBJ2-1
d_call: TRBD2
v_call: TRBV27

cdr3_nt: TGTGCCAGCAGCTTGGAAGGGCTAGGCAATCAGCCCCAGCATTTT
cdr3_aa: CASSLEGLGNQPQHF
cdr3_length: 15
clone_size: -
j_call: TRBJ1-5
d_call: -
v_call: TRBV5-6

cdr3_nt: TGTGCCAGCAGCCCAGGACAGCTCGGCTACGAGCAGTACTTC
cdr3_aa: CASSPGQLGYEQYF
cdr3_length: 14
clone_size: -
j_call: TRBJ2-7
d_call: -
v_call: TRBV7-9

cdr3_nt: TGTGCCAGCAGTTTAGGCCAGGGGGTCAATCAGCCCCAGCATTTT
cdr3_aa: CASSLGQGVNQPQHF
cdr3_length: 15
clone_size: -
j_call: TRBJ1-5
d_call: TRBD1
v_call: TRBV27

cdr3_nt: TGTGCCAGCAGTTTCAAAAGCTCCTACGAGCAGTACTTC
cdr3_aa: CASSFKSSYEQYF
cdr3_length: 13
clone_size: -
j_call: TRBJ2-7
d_call: -
v_call: TRBV27

cdr3_nt: TGTGCCAGCCGGGACAGGGGGGAGTCCACAGATACGCAGTATTTT
cdr3_aa: CASRDRGESTDTQYF
cdr3_length: 15
clone_size: -
j_call: TRBJ2-3
d_call: TRBD1
v_call: TRBV10-3

cdr3_nt: TGTGCCAGCAGCCGGGACGGTGCCTACGAGCAGTACTTC
cdr3_aa: CASSRDGAYEQYF
cdr3_length: 13
clone_size: -
j_call: TRBJ2-7
d_call: -
v_call: TRBV7-9

cdr3_nt: TGTGCCAGCAGCCCCGTTGGTGGAGTTATGAACACTGAAGCTTTCTTT
cdr3_aa: CASSPVGGVMNTEAFF
cdr3_length: 16
clone_size: -
j_call: TRBJ1-1
d_call: -
v_call: TRBV7-9

cdr3_nt: TGTGCCTGGAGTGTGGACGCTTTGGGCGGCTACACCTTC
cdr3_aa: CAWSVDALGGYTF
cdr3_length: 13
clone_size: -
j_call: TRBJ1-2
d_call: -
v_call: TRBV30